The text below deals with one T cell receptor (beta chain). This clonotype showed up just a few times. What antigen it recognizes has not been identified. There are no base qualities to consult, and no much larger clone falls within one base. The germline V gene (reference sequence) gives CDR1 as SEHNR and CDR2 as FQNEAQ. Trimming removed 6 bases from V and 10 bases from J, leaving 22 bases between the germline ends. Its CDR3 holds 15 amino acids, cysteine through phenylalanine. The sequence is cut down to CDR3 DNA, 45 bases in frame from base 1. PBMCs were isolated by Ficoll-Paque density gradient centrifugation. Data came from an Illumina NovaSeq 6000. TCRalpha and TCRbeta cDNA libraries were built by 5'RACE with constant-segment primers, adding sample barcodes and unique molecular identifiers. Trizol reagent was used to extract RNA from every sample. Libraries were amplified in two PCR steps, with a second sample barcode and Illumina TruSeq adapters added in the second step. Sequencing of libraries was performed on an Illumina NovaSeq with 2 x 150 bp paired-end reads. In the original analysis: The reads were demultiplexed and collapsed into UMI-guided consensus sequences using migec v1.2.7. With mixcr v2.1.11, UMI consensuses were aligned to TRA and TRB V and J templates and assembled into clonotypes. A clonotype was counted as expanded or contracted only if both edgeR and NoisET called the change significant, with noise models trained on biological replicates. edgeR calls used a false discovery rate-adjusted p below 0.01 and a log2 fold-change threshold of 1. PCA with hierarchical clustering of max-normalized trajectories of the 1000 most abundant clonotypes was used as exploratory dynamics analysis. Separately sequenced CD4+ and CD8+ repertoires were used to assign the CD4 or CD8 phenotype of responding clones. The public reads were reprocessed in TCRdb via fastp at Q25 and MiXCR, keeping in-frame beta chains. Rows are unified per CDR3 protein, each entry keeping the most common DNA and genes. These V and J calls originate from TCRdb's pipeline instead of the authors' own analysis. A total of hundreds of thousands of distinct CDR3 sequences appear in this sample, about 20% of them only once. Clones ranked in the top ten supply around 7.7% of the sample.

The data originate from a study of T-cell memory formation after mild COVID-19 (dated by TCRdb to the early 2020s). About the investigation overall: TCR sequence clusters from the two donors were found to be largely donor specific. Longitudinal TCRalpha and TCRbeta repertoire sequencing tracked T-cell clones expanding and contracting after mild COVID-19 in two donors. The cohort was made up of two young adult volunteers, one female and one male, who were previously healthy.

Overall results and qualifications from the work: Only two mild cases were covered by the study, and larger cohorts that include severe cases with pre-infection samples were considered necessary. Clones contracting from day 15 to 85 had balanced CD4/CD8 phenotypes, while a second wave expanding from day 15 to 37 was biased towards CD4+. The detection of some responding clones in pre-infection memory suggests that pre-existing cross-reactive memory T cells joined the SARS-CoV-2 response. Whether the second-wave clones peaking on day 37 were SARS-CoV-2 specific was not confirmed. Contracting CD4+ clones appeared mostly in the CM and EM memory subsets, whereas CD8+ clones were enriched in EMRA.

This chain joins TRBV7-9 to TRBJ2-1; the D segment may tentatively be TRBD1 or TRBD2, each giving 6 matched bases. This clonotype was obtained from an adult woman who had mild COVID-19 (a few samples of this study predate the infection). The sample titles of this study are shuffled in the database, so cell type and time point are left out; the donor was told from shared clones. The sequencing input was PBMCs or a T cell subset sorted from them (not recorded which). The CDR3 protein is CASRRGMDLGGEQFF. The DNA sequence reads TGTGCCAGCAGGAGGGGGATGGACCTAGGAGGGGAGCAGTTCTTC.